The clone carrying this T cell receptor beta chain was picked up a small number of times. The data were obtained in a study of T cells in Graves' hyperthyroidism and ophthalmopathy. Under 12 ml fresh peripheral blood yielded the PBMCs. Regions amplified from RNA transcripts were the TCR beta CDR3 regions. Primed by the HTBI set, a first-round RT-PCR was run on the TCR CDR3. One entry per CDR3 protein results from TCRdb running MiXCR on the multiplex PCR reads. The sample has around 190,000 distinct CDR3 sequences; about 15% are singletons. Germline V gene sequence: CDR1 SGHDT, CDR2 YYEEEE. CDR3 length equals 15 residues. V was trimmed by 6 bases and J by 0 bases, leaving 15 bases between them.

The sample taken for sequencing was blood. This clonotype originated in a woman aged 50 to 60 with Graves' hyperthyroidism. This chain connects TRBV5-6 to TRBJ1-1; D may be TRBD1 (5 bases). The CDR3 sequence is CASKETQGMNTEAFF. The CDR3 nucleotides are TGTGCCAGCAAGGAAACGCAGGGAATGAACACTGAAGCTTTCTTT.